A selection of T cell receptor beta chains follows, all from one sample in a study. Profiling relied on immunoSEQ multiplex PCR, and the TCRdb table lists in-frame clones only, not all of them. This table has nearly 70,000 clones, 93% appearing once. The material sequenced was PBMCs. These receptors originate from a middle-aged man with rheumatoid arthritis. CDR3s leave out the opening cysteine and the closing phenylalanine or tryptophan. The order of the fields is CDR3 length, D gene, clone size, V gene, CDR3 protein. A D gene is named only where the DNA matches it firmly. Only part of the rows carry a size: once, few, many, or a class if the clone is expanded.

length: 11
D: NA
size: NA
V: TRBV9
CDR3: ASSGDLNTEAF

length: 13
D: NA
size: NA
V: TRBV11-3
CDR3: ASSLGESGSYEQY

length: 12
D: NA
size: NA
V: TRBV29-1
CDR3: SVDGQGYTYGYT

length: 14
D: TRBD1
size: NA
V: TRBV19
CDR3: ASSRDREYPGYGYT

length: 12
D: NA
size: NA
V: TRBV11-2
CDR3: ASSLVKDQETQY

length: 13
D: NA
size: NA
V: TRBV6-2/TRBV6-3
CDR3: ASSYGRAGTDTQY

length: 15
D: TRBD1
size: NA
V: TRBV18
CDR3: ASSRTGGSSYNSPLH

length: 11
D: NA
size: NA
V: TRBV6-2/TRBV6-3
CDR3: ASSYPSWNEQF

length: 15
D: TRBD1
size: NA
V: TRBV6-1
CDR3: ASSEALGQERVNIQY

length: 12
D: NA
size: once
V: TRBV28
CDR3: ASSFLGTNQPQH

length: 14
D: TRBD1
size: NA
V: TRBV5-5
CDR3: ASSQGTGRRNSPLH

length: 13
D: NA
size: NA
V: TRBV7-3
CDR3: ASSSGLFGTGELF

length: 12
D: TRBD1
size: NA
V: TRBV6-5
CDR3: VSRTGGVNSPLH

length: 16
D: NA
size: NA
V: TRBV24-1
CDR3: ATSDSPSRRSNTGELF

length: 14
D: TRBD2
size: once
V: TRBV11-2
CDR3: ASSFPPGLAGNTQY